Below are 22 T cell receptor beta chains sequenced from a single sample in a study of siplizumab effects on memory and regulatory T cells. Data came from immunoSEQ multiplex PCR; TCRdb stores just in-frame clones and leaves some out. The repertoire holds some 100,000 clones, roughly 94% seen once, with roughly 0.75% in the top ten. Sequencing input: Tregs sorted from blood. Receptor source: a human donor in good health.

This clone occurred a few times. The V gene is TRBV12-5, the J gene TRBJ1-5; D is unresolved. V was cut by 1 base and J by 13 bases, with 11 bases left in between. CDR3 length: 12 amino acids. Germline V gives CDR1 LGHNT, CDR2 FRNRAP. This CDR3 reads CASGLAAGIQHF. CDR3 DNA sequence: TGTGCTAGTGGTTTGGCTGCGGGAATTCAGCATTTT.

This CDR3 is CTSSHRPYEQYF. The CDR3 DNA follows: TGCACCAGCAGCCACCGACCCTACGAGCAGTACTTC. The rearrangement joins TRBV1 to TRBJ2-7. TRBV1 is marked as a pseudogene. The CDR3 extends over 12 amino acids.

The chain uses TRBV5-1 and TRBJ2-5; no clear D gene. Germline V gene data show CDR1 as SGHRS and CDR2 as YFSETQ. The CDR3 is made up of 12 amino acids. V lost 5 bases to trimming and J lost 4 bases, with 9 bases between them. CDR3 DNA: TGCGCCAGCAGGGGCGACGGAGAGACCCAGTACTTC. Translated: CASRGDGETQYF.

The chain joins TRBV6-6 to TRBJ1-5; a weak D match, TRBD1 (5 bases). Trimming removed 0 bases at V and 7 bases at J, with 13 bases between. This CDR3 comprises 15 residues. Germline V gives CDR1 MNHNY, CDR2 SVGAGI (reference sequence). Here the CDR3 reads CASSYSIGEGQPQHF. CDR3 in DNA: TGTGCCAGCAGTTACTCGATAGGGGAGGGACAGCCCCAGCATTTT.

The V and J genes are TRBV9 and TRBJ1-2; 8 nucleotides agree with TRBD1. J lost 4 bases, V lost 4 bases, and 9 bases had no gene match. Germline loops: CDR1 SGDLS, CDR2 YYNGEE. This CDR3 contains 15 residues. CDR3 DNA sequence: TGTGCCAGCAGCACAGGACAGGGTGTAGGCTATGGCTACACCTTC. Its translation: CASSTGQGVGYGYTF.

The J gene is TRBJ1-2, the V gene TRBV9; 8 positions match TRBD1. The CDR3 totals 15 residues. V trimming: 0 bases; J trimming: 4 bases; junction bases outside the gene matches: 5. In germline, CDR1 is SGDLS, CDR2 YYNGEE. DNA for the CDR3: TGTGCCAGCAGCGTAGATGCAGGGGGCAGCTATGGCTACACCTTC. Translation gives CASSVDAGGSYGYTF.

This chain uses TRBV27 with TRBJ2-7; D gene uncertain. Germline assignment: CDR1 MNHEY and CDR2 SMNVEV (reference sequence). Trimming removed 0 bases at V and 4 bases at J, with 13 bases between. The CDR3 is 15 amino acids. CDR3: CASSLSLGVTYEQYF. The CDR3 DNA reads as TGTGCCAGCAGTTTATCCCTTGGGGTTACGTACGAGCAGTACTTC.

The V gene is TRBV9, the J gene TRBJ2-5; 15 bases are shared with TRBD2. V gave up 3 bases and J gave up 2 bases; unmatched junction bases: 2. Germline-derived CDR1 and CDR2 are SGDLS and YYNGEE. The CDR3 is made up of 16 amino acids. CDR3 in DNA: TGTGCCAGCAGCGAGGGACTAGCGGGAGGACAAGAGACCCAGTACTTC. Its translation is CASSEGLAGGQETQYF.

The chain links TRBV9 to TRBJ2-7, with 8 bases that match TRBD1. The CDR3 loop spans 12 amino acids. The germline V gene has CDR1 SGDLS and CDR2 YYNGEE. Trimming cost V 4 bases and J 6 bases; bases outside gene matches: 3. The CDR3 DNA is TGTGCCAGCAGCTCAACAGGGGGCGAGCAGTACTTC. Its translation: CASSSTGGEQYF.

The chain couples TRBV27 to TRBJ2-7; 7 positions match TRBD1. The V segment lost 4 bases and the J segment 2 bases; nucleotides outside the gene matches: 8. Germline assignment: CDR1 MNHEY and CDR2 SMNVEV (reference sequence). This CDR3 has 15 residues. Here the CDR3 reads CASSSYDRVAYEQYF. The CDR3 DNA reads as TGTGCCAGCAGTTCCTACGACAGGGTGGCCTACGAGCAGTACTTC.

The chain couples TRBV6-1 to TRBJ2-4, with a weak D call TRBD1 (7 bases). The CDR3 length is 14 residues. Trimming stripped 8 bases from V and 3 bases from J, with 14 bases between. From germline, CDR1 is MNHNS and CDR2 SASEGT. The CDR3 nucleotides read TGTGCCAGCCCCGGGCAGGGGGGCAAAAACATTCAGTACTTC. Residues: CASPGQGGKNIQYF.

The chain has TRBV6-1 and TRBJ1-2; the match to TRBD1 covers 8 bases. V was pared by 6 bases and J by 3 bases, with 3 bases of the junction left unmatched. The CDR3 has 13 residues. CDR1 and CDR2 (germline): MNHNS, SASEGT. This CDR3 reads CASREGQDYGYTF. CDR3 DNA sequence: TGTGCCAGCAGAGAGGGACAGGACTATGGCTACACCTTC.

This chain joins TRBV11-3 and TRBJ2-5, with 10 bases fitting TRBD2. The CDR3 consists of 15 residues. Germline loops: CDR1 SGHNT, CDR2 YENEEA. J was trimmed by 2 bases and V by 4 bases; bases with no gene match: 4. CDR3 bases: TGTGCCAGCAGCTCCGGACTAGCGGAACAAGAGACCCAGTACTTC. It specifies CASSSGLAEQETQYF.

The chain carries TRBV7-9 and TRBJ2-5; D is possibly TRBD1 or TRBD2 (6 bases each). This CDR3 contains 16 residues. CDR1 is SEHNR, CDR2 FQNEAQ, per germline (reference sequence). Trimming cost V 4 bases and J 5 bases, with 20 bases left between them. The CDR3 spells CASSYGGIGLGETQYF. CDR3 nucleotide sequence: TGTGCCAGCAGCTACGGGGGCATAGGGTTAGGGGAGACCCAGTACTTC.

This clone was seen just once. The rearrangement uses TRBV5-3 and TRBJ1-1, with D possibly being TRBD1 (6 bases). TRBV5-3 is an ORF for which the function is uncertain. The ends were cut back, 0 bases at V and 4 bases at J, with 13 bases in the middle. The CDR3 sequence is 15 residues long. This CDR3 reads CARSLVGHRSTEAFF. In DNA, the CDR3 is TGTGCCAGAAGCTTGGTGGGACACAGGAGCACTGAAGCTTTCTTT.

This clone showed up just once. The chain uses TRBV18 and TRBJ2-1; 7 nucleotides align to TRBD2. V lost 3 bases, J lost 5 bases, and 7 bases stayed unmatched. CDR1 and CDR2 from the germline V gene are KGHSH and LQKENI. The CDR3 has 15 residues. The CDR3 DNA sequence: TGTGCCAGCTCACCGGGACTAACCCAAAACAATGAGCAGTTCTTC. This encodes CASSPGLTQNNEQFF.

The chain combines TRBV6-1 with TRBJ1-5; D call uncertain. The length of the CDR3 is 15 residues. Trimming stripped 1 base from V and 4 bases from J, with 11 bases between. From germline, CDR1 is MNHNS and CDR2 SASEGT. CDR3 in amino acids: CASSEGIGLNQPQHF. The CDR3 DNA is TGTGCCAGCAGTGAAGGGATAGGGTTAAATCAGCCCCAGCATTTT.

This chain links TRBV7-9 with TRBJ2-7; 8 bases match TRBD1. There are 12 residues in the CDR3. Germline V gives CDR1 SEHNR, CDR2 FQNEAQ (reference sequence). V trimming: 5 bases; J trimming: 6 bases; junction bases outside the gene matches: 3. The CDR3 bases are TGTGCCAGCAGCCCCGACAGGGGCGAGCAGTACTTC. Translated: CASSPDRGEQYF.

The V call is TRBV6-5, the J call TRBJ2-2; weak D call: TRBD1 (5 bases). The CDR3 spans 12 residues. Trimming cost V 2 bases and J 15 bases, with 13 bases left between them. Germline loops: CDR1 MNHEY, CDR2 SVGAGI. This chain's CDR3 is CASSYPSGAVFF. CDR3 coding DNA: TGTGCCAGCAGTTACCCGAGTGGGGCGGTGTTTTTT.

J is TRBJ2-1 and V is TRBV14; D call uncertain. Germline V lookup: CDR1 SGHDN, CDR2 FVKESK. V lost 0 bases, J lost 11 bases, and 20 bases lay in between. This CDR3 contains 16 residues. The CDR3 DNA reads TGTGCCAGCAGCCAAGATGACCCCGGTCTGTACATAAAGCAGTTCTTC. It specifies CASSQDDPGLYIKQFF.

The V call is TRBV7-2, the J call TRBJ2-1, with D unclear. Germline V gives CDR1 SGHTA, CDR2 FQGNSA. Trimming cost V 4 bases and J 3 bases, with 16 bases left between them. The CDR3 runs 16 residues. The chain's CDR3 is CASSSPILGFYNEQFF. CDR3 DNA: TGTGCCAGCAGCTCCCCAATATTGGGGTTCTACAATGAGCAGTTCTTC.

The chain joins TRBV5-5 to TRBJ2-3; TRBD2 matches at 8 bases. Germline assignment: CDR1 SGHKS and CDR2 YYEKEE (reference sequence). V lost 0 bases to trimming and J lost 1 base; unmatched junction nucleotides: 4. This CDR3 comprises 16 residues. CDR3 nucleotides: TGTGCCAGCAGCTTGGGGAATAGCGGGGGCACAGATACGCAGTATTTT. It encodes CASSLGNSGGTDTQYF.